The sample holds one count of the clone carrying this TCR beta chain. Its antigen is not identified. The assay was immunoSEQ multiplex PCR, and TCRdb's table has in-frame clones only and misses some. The top ten clones hold 0.095% to 0.14% of a sample with more than 500,000 clones, 90% to 95% of them seen once. CDR3 length: 12 residues. Trimming left V 5 bases short and J 6 bases short, with 8 bases between. Germline CDR1 reads LNHDA; CDR2 reads SQIVND (reference sequence). CD45RO negativity and positive selection for CCR7 defined naive CD8 cells, a population that excluded terminally differentiated effector memory CD45RA+ cells. All of the donors resided in Nashville, Tennessee, and each was a Caucasian adult. The data were taken from a study of shared clonotypes between healthy human individuals. Broader study findings: Memory subsets had estimated richness that was generally smaller than that of naive subsets.

The specimen sequenced was naive CD8+ T cells sorted from blood. This clonotype originated in a woman aged 25 to 39 in good health. The rearrangement uses TRBV19 and TRBJ2-1, with D tentatively TRBD1 (5 bases). In nucleotides, the CDR3 is TGTGCCAGTAGTCTGCAGGGCAATGAGCAGTTCTTC. Translating it yields CASSLQGNEQFF.